Below are 10 T cell receptor beta chains sequenced from a single sample in a study of blood T cell repertoires in COVID-19. TCRdb keeps only in-frame clones here, not all; method: immunoSEQ multiplex PCR. The sample lists about 150,000 clones; 75% to 90% were seen once. Sequencing was performed on peripheral blood. All receptors derive from a woman in her fifties or sixties with active COVID-19.

In this sample, this clone turned up once. CDR3 bases: TGTGCCAGCAGCTTGTTACTAAGAGGGGAGACCCAGTACTTC. This translates into CASSLLLRGETQYF. This chain uses TRBV5-8 with TRBJ2-5; weak D call: TRBD2 (5 bases). Germline V lookup: CDR1 SGHTS, CDR2 YDEGEE. With 1 base removed from V and 5 bases from J, the gap between germline ends came to 12 bases. The CDR3 loop spans 14 amino acids.

The J gene is TRBJ1-1, the V gene TRBV12-3 or TRBV12-4, with TRBD1 matching over 7 bases. With 5 bases clipped from V and 6 bases from J, the junction kept 6 bases outside the gene matches. The CDR3 spans 13 residues. The CDR3 nucleotides are TGTGCCAGCAGTCATACAGGGGCGGCTGAAGCTTTCTTT. Translation: CASSHTGAAEAFF.

The V gene is TRBV5-1, the J gene TRBJ2-7; 7 bases are a match to TRBD1. The CDR3 is made up of 15 amino acids. CDR1 and CDR2 (germline): SGHRS, YFSETQ. V lost 2 bases and J lost 0; bases outside the gene matches: 5. CDR3 nucleotides: TGCGCCAGCAGCTTCCCGGGACAGATCTCCTACGAGCAGTACTTC. Its translation: CASSFPGQISYEQYF. Combining the CDR3 with reference TRBV5-1 and TRBJ2-7 gives the whole variable domain KAGVTQTPRYLIKTRGQQVTLSCSPISGHRSVSWYQQTPGQGLQFLFEYFSETQRNKGNFPGRFSGRQFSNSRSEMNVSTLELGDSALYLCASSFPGQISYEQYFGPGTRLTVT.

This chain connects TRBV3-1 (or the pseudogene TRBV3-2) to TRBJ2-3; no reliable D call. The CDR3 has 13 residues. Per germline, CDR1 LGHDT and CDR2 YNNKEL (reference sequence). Trimming took off 11 bases at V and 0 bases at J, with 12 bases between the two ends. The DNA for the CDR3 is TGTGCCGTGTCGGCGACTAGCACAGATACGCAGTATTTT. This sequence encodes CAVSATSTDTQYF.

The rearrangement uses TRBV19 and TRBJ2-3; 11 bases are shared with TRBD2. V trimming: 8 bases; J trimming: 2 bases; junction bases outside the gene matches: 12. The CDR3 extends over 17 amino acids. Germline V gene sequence: CDR1 LNHDA, CDR2 SQIVND (reference sequence). Here the CDR3 DNA reads TGTGCCAGTGGTACTAGCGGGAGTGGGATCACCACAGATACGCAGTATTTT. Translating it yields CASGTSGSGITTDTQYF.

This clone has only one observation. The CDR3 loop reads CASSISGTGGYEQYF. The CDR3 DNA reads TGTGCCAGCAGTATATCAGGGACAGGGGGCTACGAGCAGTACTTC. The chain recombines TRBV6-2 or TRBV6-3 with TRBJ2-7; 11 bases agree with TRBD1. Trimming removed 5 bases from V and 3 bases from J; junction bases left unmatched: 6. The CDR3 length is 15 residues. CDR1 is MNHEY, CDR2 SVGEGT, per germline.

This clone was counted a single time. Within the sample, other DNA sequences also encode this same CDR3. The rearrangement joins TRBV10-3 to TRBJ2-3, with 10 nucleotides matching TRBD1. Germline V gene data show CDR1 as ENHRY and CDR2 as SYGVKD. The CDR3 sequence is 13 residues long. V lost 6 bases, J lost 5 bases, and 2 bases stayed unmatched. The CDR3 spells CAISDRGQDTQYF. CDR3 nucleotides: TGTGCCATCAGCGACAGGGGGCAAGATACGCAGTATTTT.

This chain links TRBV5-1 with TRBJ2-1, with no clear D. Trimming stripped 4 bases from V and 7 bases from J, with 18 bases between. Per germline, CDR1 SGHRS and CDR2 YFSETQ. CDR3 length: 15 residues. The CDR3 coding sequence is TGCGCCAGCAGCCCCGGTACAAGCGTAAGTAATGAGCAGTTCTTC. It is translated as CASSPGTSVSNEQFF.

The rearrangement uses TRBV3-1 (or the pseudogene TRBV3-2) and TRBJ1-2; D is uncertain. The CDR3 spans 12 residues. Germline values: CDR1 LGHDT, CDR2 YNNKEL (reference sequence). The V gene lost 1 base and the J gene lost 5 bases, with 5 bases spanning the gap. The CDR3 loop reads CASSQGAYGYTF. DNA for the CDR3: TGTGCCAGCAGCCAAGGGGCTTATGGCTACACCTTC.

V and J are TRBV25-1 and TRBJ1-1; weak D call: TRBD1 (6 bases). Germline values: CDR1 MGHDK, CDR2 SYGVNS. V lost 6 bases, J lost 6 bases, and 14 bases lay in between. There are 13 residues in the CDR3. The CDR3 DNA sequence: TGTGCCAGCAGAGATCAGGGGTCCCCTGAAGCTTTCTTT. It yields the protein CASRDQGSPEAFF.